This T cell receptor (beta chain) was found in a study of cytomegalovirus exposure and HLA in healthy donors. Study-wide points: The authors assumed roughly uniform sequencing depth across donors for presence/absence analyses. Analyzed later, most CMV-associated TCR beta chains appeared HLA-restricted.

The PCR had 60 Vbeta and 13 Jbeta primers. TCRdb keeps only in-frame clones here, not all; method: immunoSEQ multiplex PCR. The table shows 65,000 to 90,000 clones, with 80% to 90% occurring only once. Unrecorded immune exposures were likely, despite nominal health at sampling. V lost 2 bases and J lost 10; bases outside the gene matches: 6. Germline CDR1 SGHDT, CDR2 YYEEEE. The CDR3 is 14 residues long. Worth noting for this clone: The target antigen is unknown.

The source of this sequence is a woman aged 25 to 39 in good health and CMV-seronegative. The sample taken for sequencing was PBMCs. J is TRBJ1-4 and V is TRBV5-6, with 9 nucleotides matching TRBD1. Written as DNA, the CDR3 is TGTGCCAGCAGCTTTGGACAGGGGAGCGGAAAACTGTTTTTT. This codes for CASSFGQGSGKLFF. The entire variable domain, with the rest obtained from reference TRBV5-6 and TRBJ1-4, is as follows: DAGVTQSPTHLIKTRGQQVTLRCSPKSGHDTVSWYQQALGQGPQFIFQYYEEEERQRGNFPDRFSGHQFPNYSSELNVNALLLGDSALYLCASSFGQGSGKLFFGSGTQLSVL.